Following are 9 T cell receptor beta chains from one sample sequenced in a study of OX40 agonist ivuxolimab in advanced cancers. Clones were sequenced by immunoSEQ multiplex PCR, and TCRdb holds only the in-frame ones, with some missing. The sample gives approximately 90,000 clones, about 88% of which show up once; 0.25% to 0.3% is in the top ten. Sequenced material: CD4+ or CD8+ T cells sorted from blood, taken in a trial of the OX40 agonist ivuxolimab. The receptors originated from an adult with an advanced solid tumor such as melanoma, head and neck, liver or kidney cancer.

V usage is TRBV5-4 and J usage is TRBJ1-2; the match to TRBD1 covers 9 bases. CDR1 and CDR2 (germline): SGHNT, YYREEE (reference sequence). The V and J ends lost 3 bases and 2 bases, in that order; junction bases with no gene match: 8. The CDR3 runs 16 residues. The CDR3 spells CASSSSGTGLNYGYTF. The CDR3 coding sequence is TGTGCCAGCAGCTCATCCGGGACAGGGCTCAACTATGGCTACACCTTC.

This clone has ten or more counts. The chain is built from TRBV30 and TRBJ1-6, with 7 nucleotides matching TRBD1. Trimming cost V 3 bases and J 10 bases; bases outside gene matches: 6. In germline, CDR1 is GTSNPN, CDR2 SVGIG (reference sequence). The CDR3 length is 13 residues. CDR3 amino acids: CAWSPGGGSPLHF. In DNA, the CDR3 is TGTGCCTGGAGCCCAGGGGGGGGATCACCCCTCCACTTT. The entire variable domain, with the rest obtained from reference TRBV30 and TRBJ1-6, is as follows: SQTIHQWPATLVQPVGSPLSLECTVEGTSNPNLYWYRQAAGRGLQLLFYSVGIGQISSEVPQNLSASRPQDRQFILSSKKLLLSDSGFYLCAWSPGGGSPLHFGNGTRLTVT.

The rearrangement joins TRBV11-2 to TRBJ2-3, with TRBD2 matching over 11 bases. CDR3 size: 17 residues. V gave up 4 bases and J gave up 8 bases; unmatched junction bases: 14. The V gene's germline CDR1 is SGHAT and CDR2 FQNNGV. The CDR3 DNA is TGTGCCAGCAGCTCCCCGAGGGATAGCGGGGGGGCCGGTACGCAGTATTTT. It yields the protein CASSSPRDSGGAGTQYF.

This chain uses TRBV7-9 with TRBJ1-6; TRBD1 matches 7 bases. The germline gives CDR1 SEHNR, CDR2 FQNEAQ (reference sequence). V shed 6 bases, J shed 8 bases, and the junction held 13 bases outside the gene matches. This CDR3 has 16 residues. The CDR3 here is CASRRRSGTVDSPLHF. The CDR3 DNA sequence: TGTGCCAGCAGACGCCGATCCGGGACAGTAGATTCACCCCTCCACTTT. The variable domain in full, completed from reference TRBV7-9 and TRBJ1-6, reads DTGVSQNPRHKITKRGQNVTFRCDPISEHNRLYWYRQTLGQGPEFLTYFQNEAQLEKSRLLSDRFSAERPKGSFSTLEIQRTEQGDSAMYLCASRRRSGTVDSPLHFGNGTRLTVT.

The chain combines TRBV4-3 with TRBJ2-1, with 8 bases fitting TRBD2. This CDR3 contains 17 residues. V lost 0 bases, J lost 4 bases, and 8 bases stayed unmatched. Germline V gives CDR1 LGHNA, CDR2 YSLEER. CDR3 protein: CASSQDMGLVVYNEQFF. The CDR3 DNA is TGCGCCAGCAGCCAAGATATGGGACTAGTTGTGTACAATGAGCAGTTCTTC.

This clone was picked up a small number of times. This rearrangement joins TRBV18 to TRBJ2-7, with a weak D call TRBD1 (5 bases). Looked up from germline, CDR1 is KGHSH and CDR2 is LQKENI. The CDR3 spans 15 residues. V lost 6 bases, J lost 2 bases, and 17 bases lay in between. CDR3 coding DNA: TGTGCCAGCTCGCTAGACAGAGTAGGGGCCTACGAGCAGTACTTC. Translating gives CASSLDRVGAYEQYF.

V is TRBV15 and J is TRBJ2-1, with D possibly being TRBD1 (5 bases). Trimming shortened V by 0 bases and J by 8 bases, and 17 bases separated the two germline ends. Per the germline V gene, CDR1 is LNHNV and CDR2 is YYDKDF (reference sequence). The CDR3 runs to 16 residues. CDR3 coding DNA: TGTGCCACCAGCAGAGATCCCAGGGCTGGGGAACATGAGCAGTTCTTC. The encoded protein is CATSRDPRAGEHEQFF.

The chain is built from TRBV6-4 and TRBJ1-5; D unresolved. The CDR3 has 14 amino acids. Per germline, CDR1 MRHNA and CDR2 SNTAGT. V lost 3 bases and J lost 0, with 6 bases in between. CDR3 sequence (DNA): TGTGCCAGCAGTGAGCGGATTAGCAATCAGCCCCAGCATTTT. Translating gives CASSERISNQPQHF.

The chain uses TRBV18 and TRBJ1-1, with 11 bases lining up with TRBD1. Germline CDR1 reads KGHSH; CDR2 reads LQKENI. V trimming: 6 bases; J trimming: 0 bases; junction bases outside the gene matches: 9. The length of the CDR3 is 17 residues. CDR3 region: CASSRDRGSNMNTEAFF. The CDR3 DNA reads TGTGCCAGCTCTAGGGACAGGGGGAGTAACATGAACACTGAAGCTTTCTTT.